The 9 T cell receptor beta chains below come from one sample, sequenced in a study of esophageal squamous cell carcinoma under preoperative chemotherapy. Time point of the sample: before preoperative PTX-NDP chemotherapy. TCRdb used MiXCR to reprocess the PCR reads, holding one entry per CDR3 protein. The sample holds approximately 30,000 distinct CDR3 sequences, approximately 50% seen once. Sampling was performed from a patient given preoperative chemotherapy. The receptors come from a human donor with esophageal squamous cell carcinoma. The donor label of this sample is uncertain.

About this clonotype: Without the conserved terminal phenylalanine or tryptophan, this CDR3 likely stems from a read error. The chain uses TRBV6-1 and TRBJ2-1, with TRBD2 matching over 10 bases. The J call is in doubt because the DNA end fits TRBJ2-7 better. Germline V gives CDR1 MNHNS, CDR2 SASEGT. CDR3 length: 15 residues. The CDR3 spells CASKDSGRSANEQYL. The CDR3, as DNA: TGTGCCAGCAAAGATAGCGGGAGGAGTGCAAATGAGCAGTACTTA.

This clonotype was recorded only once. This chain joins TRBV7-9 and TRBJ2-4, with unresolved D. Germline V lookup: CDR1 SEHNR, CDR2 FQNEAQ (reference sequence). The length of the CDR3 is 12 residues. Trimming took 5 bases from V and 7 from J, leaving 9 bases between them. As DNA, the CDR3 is TGTGCCAGCAGCCCTGACCTGAACATTCAGTACTTC. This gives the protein CASSPDLNIQYF.

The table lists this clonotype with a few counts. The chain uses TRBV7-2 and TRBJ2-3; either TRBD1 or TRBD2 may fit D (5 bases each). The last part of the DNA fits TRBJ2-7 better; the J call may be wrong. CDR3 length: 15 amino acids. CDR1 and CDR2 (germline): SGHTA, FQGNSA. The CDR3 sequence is CASSSGLRAKDTQYF. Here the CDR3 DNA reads TGTGCCAGCAGCTCGGGGCTTAGGGCCAAAGATACGCAGTACTTC.

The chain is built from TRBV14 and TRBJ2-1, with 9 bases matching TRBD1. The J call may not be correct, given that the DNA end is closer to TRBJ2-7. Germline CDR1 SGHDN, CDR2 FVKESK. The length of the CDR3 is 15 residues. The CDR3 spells CASSPKDRGFYEQYF. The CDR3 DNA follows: TGTGCCAGCAGCCCCAAGGACAGGGGTTTCTACGAGCAGTACTTC.

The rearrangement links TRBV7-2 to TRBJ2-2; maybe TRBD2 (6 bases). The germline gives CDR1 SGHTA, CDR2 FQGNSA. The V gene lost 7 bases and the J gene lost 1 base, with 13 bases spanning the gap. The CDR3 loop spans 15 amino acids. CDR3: CASNRGVQNTGELFF. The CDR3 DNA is TGTGCCAGCAATCGCGGGGTACAGAACACCGGGGAGCTGTTTTTT.

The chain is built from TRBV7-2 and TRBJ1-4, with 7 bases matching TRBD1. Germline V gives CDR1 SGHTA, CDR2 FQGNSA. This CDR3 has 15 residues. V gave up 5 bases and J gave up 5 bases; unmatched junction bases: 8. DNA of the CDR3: TGTGCCAGCAGCCCCATAGGGGGCTCAAATGAAAAACTGTTTTTT. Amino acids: CASSPIGGSNEKLFF. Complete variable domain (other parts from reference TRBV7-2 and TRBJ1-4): GAGVSQSPSNKVTEKGKDVELRCDPISGHTALYWYRQSLGQGLEFLIYFQGNSAPDKSGLPSDRFSAERTGGSVSTLTIQRTQQEDSAVYLCASSPIGGSNEKLFFGSGTQLSVL.

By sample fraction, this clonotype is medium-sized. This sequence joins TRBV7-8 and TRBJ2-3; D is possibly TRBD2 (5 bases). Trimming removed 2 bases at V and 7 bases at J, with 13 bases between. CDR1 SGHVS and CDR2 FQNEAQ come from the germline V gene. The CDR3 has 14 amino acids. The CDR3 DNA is TGTGCCAGCAGCTTAAGGTCTAGCCCCAATACGCAGTATTTT. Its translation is CASSLRSSPNTQYF. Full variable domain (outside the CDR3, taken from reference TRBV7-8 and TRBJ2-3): GAGVSQSPRYKVAKRGQDVALRCDPISGHVSLFWYQQALGQGPEFLTYFQNEAQLDKSGLPSDRFFAERPEGSVSTLKIQRTQQEDSAVYLCASSLRSSPNTQYFGPGTRLTVL.

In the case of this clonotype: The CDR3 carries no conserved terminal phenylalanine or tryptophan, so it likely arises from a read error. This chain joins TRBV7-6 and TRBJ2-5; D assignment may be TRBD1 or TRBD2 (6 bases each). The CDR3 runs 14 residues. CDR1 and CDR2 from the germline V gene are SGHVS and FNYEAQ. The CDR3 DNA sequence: TGTGCCAGCAGCTTAGACGGGGGCCAAAAGACCCAGTACTTG. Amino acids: CASSLDGGQKTQYL.

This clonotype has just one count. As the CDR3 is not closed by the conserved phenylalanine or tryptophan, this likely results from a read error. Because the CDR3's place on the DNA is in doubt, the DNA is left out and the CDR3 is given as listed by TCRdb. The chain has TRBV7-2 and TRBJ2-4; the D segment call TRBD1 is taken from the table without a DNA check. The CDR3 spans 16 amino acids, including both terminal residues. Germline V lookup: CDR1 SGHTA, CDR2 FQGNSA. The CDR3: CASRLAGRGAKNTQNL.